The 15 T cell receptor beta chains reported below all come from one sample, sequenced in a study of OX40 agonist ivuxolimab in advanced cancers. Only in-frame clones appear in the TCRdb table, and some are missing; sequencing was by immunoSEQ multiplex PCR. The sample has some 43,000 clones; 88% are singletons. The material was CD4+ or CD8+ T cells sorted from blood, obtained in a trial of the OX40 agonist ivuxolimab. These receptors were collected from an adult with an advanced solid tumor such as melanoma, head and neck, liver or kidney cancer.

This clone was counted a single time. The chain uses TRBV4-2 and TRBJ1-4; D call uncertain. This CDR3 has 15 residues. The ends were cut back, 2 bases at V and 4 bases at J, with 11 bases in the middle. The germline V gene encodes CDR1 LGHNA and CDR2 YNFKEQ. The CDR3, as DNA: TGTGCCAGCAGCCAAAATGTAGCGAGTAATGAAAAACTGTTTTTT. Its translation: CASSQNVASNEKLFF.

The chain joins TRBV6-4 to TRBJ1-2; D is unclear. CDR3 length: 10 amino acids. Germline V lookup: CDR1 MRHNA, CDR2 SNTAGT. V was cut by 6 bases and J by 4 bases, with 3 bases left in between. The CDR3 DNA sequence: TGTGCCAGCAGCGTCTATGGCTACACCTTC. Amino acids: CASSVYGYTF.

The rearrangement links TRBV30 to TRBJ1-4, with D unresolved. Trimming stripped 1 base from V and 5 bases from J, with 11 bases between. The germline gives CDR1 GTSNPN, CDR2 SVGIG (reference sequence). The CDR3 consists of 14 residues. DNA for the CDR3: TGTGCCTGGAGTGACAAGGGTCCCAATGAAAAACTGTTTTTT. It translates to CAWSDKGPNEKLFF.

This sequence joins TRBV19 and TRBJ2-7; TRBD2 is a possible D gene (6 bases). Germline V CDR1 and CDR2: LNHDA, SQIVND (reference sequence). V lost 6 bases and J lost 0, with 12 bases in between. The CDR3 contains 14 residues. CDR3 bases: TGTGCCAGTAGCGGAGGGACGTTCTCCTACGAGCAGTACTTC. Its translation is CASSGGTFSYEQYF.

This clone has only a few counts. The chain carries TRBV2 and TRBJ1-6; D ambiguous. The CDR3 extends over 13 amino acids. CDR1 SNHLY and CDR2 FYNNEI come from the germline V gene. The V gene lost 8 bases and the J gene lost 6 bases, with 11 bases spanning the gap. CDR3 in amino acids: CASSLSANSPLHF. The CDR3 nucleotides read TGTGCCAGCTCACTTTCGGCTAATTCACCCCTCCACTTT.

V and J are TRBV11-2 and TRBJ2-3, with D unresolved. Trimming pared 10 bases from V and 3 bases from J, leaving 8 bases between. CDR1 SGHAT and CDR2 FQNNGV come from the germline V gene. The CDR3 loop spans 11 amino acids. The CDR3 bases are TGTGCCACGAAAAAAACAGATACGCAGTATTTT. As protein: CATKKTDTQYF.

The V gene is TRBV4-2, the J gene TRBJ2-1; TRBD2 matches 7 bases. The CDR3 runs 16 residues. V dropped 1 base and J dropped 0; count of bases not matched to a gene: 3. CDR1 and CDR2 (germline): LGHNA, YNFKEQ. The CDR3 loop reads CASSQVRESSYNEQFF. In DNA, the CDR3 is TGTGCCAGCAGCCAAGTGCGGGAGAGCTCCTACAATGAGCAGTTCTTC.

The chain recombines TRBV2 with TRBJ2-5; 8 bases fit TRBD1. V lost 4 bases and J lost 4; bases outside the gene matches: 8. This CDR3 contains 15 residues. Germline values: CDR1 SNHLY, CDR2 FYNNEI. CDR3 coding DNA: TGTGCCAGCAGTGGAACAGGGGGTCTCGTAGAGACCCAGTACTTC. Protein: CASSGTGGLVETQYF.

The J gene is TRBJ2-7, the V gene TRBV13; possible D gene TRBD2, 5 bases. The CDR3 has 15 amino acids. The germline CDR1 and CDR2 sequences are PRHDT and FYEKMQ (reference sequence). V lost 4 bases and J lost 3, with 16 bases in between. The CDR3 DNA sequence: TGTGCCAGCAGCTCGAGGCCTCCCCGGGGCTACGAGCAGTACTTC. Translating it yields CASSSRPPRGYEQYF.

This chain connects TRBV6-6 to TRBJ2-3; D may be TRBD2 (5 bases). The CDR3 consists of 13 residues. From germline, CDR1 is MNHNY and CDR2 SVGAGI (reference sequence). V dropped 10 bases and J dropped 5 bases, with 16 bases sitting between them. The CDR3 nucleotides are TGTGCCACCTCACTTCGTGCGGGAGATACGCAGTATTTT. Its translation is CATSLRAGDTQYF.

The V gene is TRBV21-1, the J gene TRBJ2-1; the listed D gene, TRBD2, was not tested against the DNA. TRBV21-1 is annotated as a pseudogene. CDR3 size: 8 residues. The DNA for the CDR3 is TGTGCCATCTGTGAGCAGTTCTTC. It yields the protein CAICEQFF.

V is TRBV28 and J is TRBJ1-5; maybe TRBD1 (5 bases). With 6 bases removed from V and 4 bases from J, the gap between germline ends came to 22 bases. CDR3 length: 17 amino acids. Germline CDR1 is MDHEN and CDR2 is SYDVKM. The CDR3 region is CASRGPPGRTGNQPQHF. CDR3 DNA: TGTGCCAGCAGGGGGCCACCGGGTAGGACGGGTAATCAGCCCCAGCATTTT.

This clone occurred a few times. The rearrangement joins TRBV6-1 to TRBJ2-7; 7 nucleotides agree with TRBD2. CDR3 length equals 16 residues. The germline gives CDR1 MNHNS, CDR2 SASEGT. The junction had 12 bases not matched to a gene; V was cut back by 3 bases and J by 4 bases. The CDR3 DNA reads TGTGCCAGCAGTGACGTAAGACTAGCCGAGGTTTACGAGCAGTACTTC. This gives the protein CASSDVRLAEVYEQYF.

The chain is built from TRBV30 and TRBJ1-1; no firm D call. Germline assignment: CDR1 GTSNPN and CDR2 SVGIG (reference sequence). The CDR3 is 13 residues long. Trimming cost V 2 bases and J 1 base, with 8 bases left between them. The CDR3 DNA sequence: TGTGCCTGGAGTATCACGGCGAACACTGAAGCTTTCTTT. Translated, it gives CAWSITANTEAFF.

The rearrangement links TRBV19 to TRBJ1-3; no reliable D call. The CDR3 is 16 amino acids. The germline V and J ends were trimmed by 3 bases and 2 bases, with 14 bases remaining between them. Looked up from germline, CDR1 is LNHDA and CDR2 is SQIVND (reference sequence). The DNA for the CDR3 is TGTGCCAGTAGTATGTTTGAGGGTGGGACTGGAAACACCATATATTTT. It is translated as CASSMFEGGTGNTIYF.